The rows below give T cell receptor beta chains drawn from one sample of a study of cytomegalovirus exposure and HLA in healthy donors. Sequencing was performed with immunoSEQ multiplex PCR; in TCRdb, only in-frame clones are kept and a portion is missing. The table includes roughly 160,000 clones, around 80% detected once. Sample: PBMCs. These receptors came from a man aged 25-45 years in good health and CMV-seronegative. Both conserved end residues are part of each CDR3. A D gene is named only where the DNA matches it firmly. The listing skips clone size in some rows; elsewhere it reads once, few, many or a size class.

CDR3	DNA	J	size	V	D
CARPTSGGSVYEQYF	TGCGCCAGACCCACTTCCGGGGGGTCCGTCTACGAGCAGTACTTC	TRBJ2-7	.	TRBV5-1	TRBD2
CSVETGPYEQYF	TGCAGCGTTGAAACGGGTCCCTACGAGCAGTACTTC	TRBJ2-7	.	TRBV29-1	.
CASSLGGLAANTGELFF	TGTGCCAGCAGCTTGGGTGGACTAGCGGCTAACACCGGGGAGCTGTTTTTT	TRBJ2-2	.	TRBV5-4	TRBD2
CASSSPGVYNEQFF	TGTGCCAGCAGTTCGCCAGGGGTCTACAATGAGCAGTTCTTC	TRBJ2-1	.	TRBV6-6	.
CASIELSGTYEQYF	TGTGCCAGCATAGAGTTGAGCGGGACCTACGAGCAGTACTTC	TRBJ2-7	.	TRBV2	TRBD2
CASSSQRGSETQYF	TGTGCCAGCAGCTCACAGCGGGGGAGCGAGACCCAGTACTTC	TRBJ2-5	.	TRBV7-2	TRBD2
CASSLNGDSKVYEQYF	TGTGCCAGCAGCTTAAACGGGGACAGCAAAGTCTACGAGCAGTACTTC	TRBJ2-7	.	TRBV7-3	TRBD1
CASSIVRTSGKADTQYF	TGTGCCAGTAGTATAGTACGGACTAGCGGGAAGGCGGATACGCAGTATTTT	TRBJ2-3	.	TRBV19	TRBD2
CASSSLTGRSRYEQYF	TGTGCCAGCAGTTCCCTTACAGGGAGATCCCGCTACGAGCAGTACTTC	TRBJ2-7	.	TRBV27	.
CASSPSLGPETQYF	TGTGCCAGCAGCCCGTCGTTGGGGCCAGAGACCCAGTACTTC	TRBJ2-5	.	TRBV13	.
CASSLTPGLGTGELFF	TGTGCCAGCAGCTTAACACCAGGGTTGGGCACCGGGGAGCTGTTTTTT	TRBJ2-2	.	TRBV7-3	.
CAGSFSGTYEQYF	TGTGCCGGCAGCTTTAGCGGAACCTACGAGCAGTACTTC	TRBJ2-7	.	TRBV5-6	.
CASSFQTVGEKLFF	TGTGCCAGCAGTTTCCAGACAGTTGGTGAAAAACTGTTTTTT	TRBJ1-4	.	TRBV28	.
CASSEHTANTGELFF	TGTGCCAGCAGCGAACACACCGCGAACACCGGGGAGCTGTTTTTT	TRBJ2-2	few	TRBV9	.
CASSLGGGTEAFF	TGCGCCAGCAGCTTGGGAGGGGGCACTGAAGCTTTCTTT	TRBJ1-1	.	TRBV5-1	.
CASSVDSAEQYF	TGTGCCAGCAGCGTGGACAGTGCCGAGCAGTACTTC	TRBJ2-7	.	TRBV5-4	.
CASGLAVSTQYF	TGTGCCAGCGGGCTAGCGGTCTCCACGCAGTATTTT	TRBJ2-3	.	TRBV6-5	TRBD2
CASSLADSQHYGYTF	TGTGCCAGCAGCTTAGCGGACAGCCAACACTATGGCTACACCTTC	TRBJ1-2	.	TRBV7-9	.
CASSALAGDREQYF	TGTGCCAGCAGCGCCCTAGCGGGAGATCGCGAGCAGTACTTC	TRBJ2-7	once	TRBV9	TRBD2
CASSTNDRGAMNTEAFF	TGTGCCAGTAGTACCAACGACAGGGGTGCGATGAACACTGAAGCTTTCTTT	TRBJ1-1	.	TRBV19	TRBD1
CANSRGGNEQYF	TGCGCCAACAGTAGAGGGGGCAACGAGCAGTACTTC	TRBJ2-7	.	TRBV5-1	TRBD1
CASSALNEQFF	TGTGCCAGCAGTGCACTCAATGAGCAGTTCTTC	TRBJ2-1	.	TRBV27	.
CASSFLGRQGAGETQYF	TGTGCCAGCAGTTTCCTCGGGCGACAGGGGGCAGGGGAGACCCAGTACTTC	TRBJ2-5	.	TRBV28	TRBD1
CARIQGQRETQYF	TGTGCCAGAATCCAGGGGCAGAGGGAGACCCAGTACTTC	TRBJ2-5	.	TRBV5-3	.
CASSQGKDSSNYGYTF	TGTGCCAGCAGCCAAGGAAAGGACAGCTCTAACTATGGCTACACCTTC	TRBJ1-2	few	TRBV4-2	.
CATSRDELILNNEQFF	TGTGCCACCAGCAGAGATGAGCTAATCTTAAACAATGAGCAGTTCTTC	TRBJ2-1	.	TRBV15	.
CASSAGTGREKLFF	TGTGCCAGCAGTGCAGGGACAGGGCGGGAAAAACTGTTTTTT	TRBJ1-4	few	TRBV6-1	TRBD1
CASTPGGPDTQYF	TGTGCCAGCACCCCCGGAGGGCCAGATACGCAGTATTTT	TRBJ2-3	.	TRBV28	.
CASQEATEAFF	TGTGCCAGCCAAGAGGCAACTGAAGCTTTCTTT	TRBJ1-1	once	TRBV6-1	.
CASSFGGEEKLFF	TGTGCCAGCAGCTTTGGAGGTGAAGAAAAACTGTTTTTT	TRBJ1-4	.	TRBV7-9	.
CASSSSGTSGRVSYNEQFF	TGCGCCAGCAGCTCGTCCGGGACTAGCGGGAGGGTATCCTACAATGAGCAGTTCTTC	TRBJ2-1	.	TRBV5-1	TRBD2
CASRRDSMNTEAFF	TGTGCCAGCAGACGGGACAGCATGAACACTGAAGCTTTCTTT	TRBJ1-1	few	TRBV6-5	TRBD1
CAGAAGTVITDTQYF	TGTGCCGGAGCGGCGGGTACGGTCATCACAGATACGCAGTATTTT	TRBJ2-3	.	TRBV7-9	.
CASSYRRDEKLFF	TGTGCCAGCAGTTACAGACGGGATGAAAAACTGTTTTTT	TRBJ1-4	.	TRBV6-6	.
CASSRTGAGEQFF	TGTGCCAGCAGTCGGACAGGCGCGGGTGAGCAGTTCTTC	TRBJ2-1	.	TRBV6-5	TRBD1
CASRLDPGQGVVGQYF	TGTGCCAGCAGGCTCGATCCGGGACAGGGAGTAGTGGGGCAGTACTTC	TRBJ2-7	.	TRBV28	TRBD1
CASSFPFDNEQFF	TGTGCCAGCAGCTTTCCCTTCGACAATGAGCAGTTCTTC	TRBJ2-1	.	TRBV7-3	.
CAWRPQGTGSYEQYF	TGTGCCTGGAGGCCTCAAGGGACAGGCTCCTACGAGCAGTACTTC	TRBJ2-7	.	TRBV30	TRBD1
CASSVGYSSYEQYF	TGTGCCAGCAGCGTAGGTTACAGTTCCTACGAGCAGTACTTC	TRBJ2-7	.	TRBV9	.
CASSNRGKNTEAFF	TGTGCCAGCAGCAACAGGGGAAAGAACACTGAAGCTTTCTTT	TRBJ1-1	.	TRBV6-5	TRBD1
CASGRAWAVYYGYTF	TGTGCCAGCGGCAGGGCCTGGGCGGTTTACTATGGCTACACCTTC	TRBJ1-2	.	TRBV6-5	.
CASSSPSEASRELFF	TGTGCCAGCAGCTCCCCGTCGGAGGCAAGCAGGGAGCTGTTTTTT	TRBJ2-2	.	TRBV7-9	.
CASRSGGLNTEAFF	TGTGCCAGCAGGTCAGGAGGGTTGAACACTGAAGCTTTCTTT	TRBJ1-1	.	TRBV28	.
CASSYQNRGNNEKLFF	TGTGCCAGCAGCTACCAGAACAGGGGGAATAATGAAAAACTGTTTTTT	TRBJ1-4	few	TRBV28	TRBD1
CATSQAETYEQYF	TGTGCCACCAGCCAGGCCGAAACCTACGAGCAGTACTTC	TRBJ2-7	.	TRBV27	.
CASSAVQGKNTIYF	TGTGCCAGCAGCGCCGTGCAGGGGAAAAACACCATATATTTT	TRBJ1-3	.	TRBV11-2	.
CASSQAQGNEQFF	TGCGCCAGCAGCCAAGCTCAGGGGAATGAGCAGTTCTTC	TRBJ2-1	.	TRBV4-3	.
CASTRQAHLNSPLHF	TGTGCCAGCACCCGACAGGCCCACCTAAATTCACCCCTCCACTTT	TRBJ1-6	.	TRBV6-5	.
CASSLDFQAANEKLFF	TGTGCCAGCAGCTTAGATTTCCAGGCCGCGAATGAAAAACTGTTTTTT	TRBJ1-4	.	TRBV7-2	.
CSVVDKNGWYEQYF	TGCAGCGTTGTGGACAAGAATGGGTGGTACGAGCAGTACTTC	TRBJ2-7	.	TRBV29-1	.
CASSFLLGPGELFF	TGTGCCAGCAGTTTCCTTCTCGGTCCCGGGGAGCTGTTTTTT	TRBJ2-2	.	TRBV27	.
CASSLPLDRGRSYEQYF	TGTGCCAGCAGTTTACCCTTAGACAGGGGACGGTCCTACGAGCAGTACTTC	TRBJ2-7	.	TRBV28	TRBD1